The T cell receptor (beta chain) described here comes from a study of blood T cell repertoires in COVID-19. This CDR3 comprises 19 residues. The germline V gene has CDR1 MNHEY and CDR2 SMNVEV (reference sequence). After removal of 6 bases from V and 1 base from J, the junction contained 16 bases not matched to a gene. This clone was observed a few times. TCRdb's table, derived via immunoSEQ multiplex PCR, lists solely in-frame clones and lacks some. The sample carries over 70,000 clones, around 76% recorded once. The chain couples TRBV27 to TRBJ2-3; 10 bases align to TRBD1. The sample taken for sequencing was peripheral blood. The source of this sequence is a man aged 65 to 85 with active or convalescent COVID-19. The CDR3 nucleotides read TGTGCCAGCAGAACCCAACCCGACAGGGGGCGAGGGGGCACAGATACGCAGTATTTT. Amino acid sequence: CASRTQPDRGRGGTDTQYF.